This T cell receptor (beta chain) was sequenced during a study of cytomegalovirus exposure and HLA in healthy donors. General study findings and limits: Several of the most significant clusters were apparently associated with common viral pathogens in a later analysis.

Germline values: CDR1 SNHLY, CDR2 FYNNEI. The CDR3 loop spans 16 amino acids. V shed 5 bases and J 3 bases; nucleotides not matched to a gene: 8. This clone has more than one count but fewer than ten. Its matching antigen is unknown. 60 Vbeta and 13 Jbeta primers were used in PCR. Data came from immunoSEQ multiplex PCR; TCRdb stores just in-frame clones and leaves some out. The sample contains 85,000 to 100,000 clones, around four fifths of which appear only once. Source material: PBMCs. The clonotype originates from a female donor in good health and CMV-seropositive. The genes are TRBV2 and TRBJ2-3; TRBD2 matches 10 bases. Here the CDR3 DNA reads TGTGCCAGCAGTCTGGGGCTAGCGGGAGTGACAGATACGCAGTATTTT. Translation: CASSLGLAGVTDTQYF.